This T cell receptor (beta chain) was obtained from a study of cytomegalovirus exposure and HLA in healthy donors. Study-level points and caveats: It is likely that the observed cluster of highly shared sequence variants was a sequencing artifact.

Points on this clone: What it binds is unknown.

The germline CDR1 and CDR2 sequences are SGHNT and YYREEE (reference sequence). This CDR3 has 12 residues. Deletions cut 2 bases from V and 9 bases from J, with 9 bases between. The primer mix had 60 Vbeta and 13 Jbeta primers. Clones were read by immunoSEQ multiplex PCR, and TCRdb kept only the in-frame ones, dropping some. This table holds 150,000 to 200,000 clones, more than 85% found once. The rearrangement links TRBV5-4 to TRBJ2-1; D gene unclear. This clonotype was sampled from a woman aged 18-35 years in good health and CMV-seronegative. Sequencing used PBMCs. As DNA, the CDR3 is TGTGCCAGCAGCTTCGAGGCTGGTGAGCAGTTCTTC. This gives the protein CASSFEAGEQFF.